This TCR beta chain was sequenced for a study of CD8 T cells in ankylosing spondylitis. There are many counts of this clonotype. Its antigen is not identified. In making TCR beta libraries, quantitative 5'-RACE with molecular barcodes was used. TCRdb reanalysed the 5' RACE reads using MiXCR and keeps one entry per CDR3 protein. The sample yields about 300,000 distinct CDR3 sequences, about 9.9% seen once. Broader study findings: A TCR beta motif of under ten highly homologous variants appeared characteristic of ankylosing spondylitis blood.

The length of the CDR3 is 17 residues. Germline-derived CDR1 and CDR2 are LGHDT and YNNKEL (reference sequence). V gave up 0 bases and J gave up 8 bases; unmatched junction bases: 12. The sequenced sample was blood, either unsorted or a sorted T cell fraction (not recorded which). The chain recombines TRBV3-1 with TRBJ1-2, with TRBD1 matching over 10 bases. The receptor was isolated from a female donor with ankylosing spondylitis or in good health (not recorded which). The CDR3 reads CASSQEGTGARANGYTF. The CDR3 nucleotides read TGTGCCAGCAGCCAAGAGGGGACAGGGGCAAGGGCTAACGGCTACACCTTC.